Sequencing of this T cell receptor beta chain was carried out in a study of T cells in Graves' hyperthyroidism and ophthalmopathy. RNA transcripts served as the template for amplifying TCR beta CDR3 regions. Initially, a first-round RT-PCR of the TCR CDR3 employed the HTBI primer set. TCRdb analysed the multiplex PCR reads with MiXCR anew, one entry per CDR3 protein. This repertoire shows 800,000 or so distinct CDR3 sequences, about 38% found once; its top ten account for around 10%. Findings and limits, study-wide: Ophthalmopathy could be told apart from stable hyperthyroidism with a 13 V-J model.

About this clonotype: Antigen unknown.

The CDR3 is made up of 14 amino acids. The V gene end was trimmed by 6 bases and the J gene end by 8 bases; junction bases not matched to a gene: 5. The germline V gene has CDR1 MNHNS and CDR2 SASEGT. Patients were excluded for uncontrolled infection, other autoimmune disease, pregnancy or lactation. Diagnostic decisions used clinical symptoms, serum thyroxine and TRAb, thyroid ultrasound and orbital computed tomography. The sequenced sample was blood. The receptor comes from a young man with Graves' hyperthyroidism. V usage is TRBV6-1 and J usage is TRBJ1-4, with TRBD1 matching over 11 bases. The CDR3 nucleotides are TGTGCCAGCAGGAGGGACAGGGGGGAGGAAAAACTGTTTTTT. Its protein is CASRRDRGEEKLFF.